A selection of T cell receptor beta chains follows, all from one sample in a study of T cells in Graves' hyperthyroidism and ophthalmopathy. In TCRdb, the multiplex PCR reads were re-called with MiXCR into one record per CDR3 protein. Of under 350,000 distinct CDR3 sequences listed, approximately 22% are singletons. The sequenced sample consisted of blood. All receptors come from a woman aged 50 to 60 with Graves' hyperthyroidism. CDR3s include the opening cysteine and the closing phenylalanine or tryptophan. The D gene is left open where the match is weak. Rows give clone size only sometimes, using once, few, many, or a class for an expanded clone.

TRBJ2-7	TRBD2	TRBV6-2/TRBV6-3	many	TGTGCCAGCAGTTACTCGGGACTAGCCTTCTACGAGCAGTACTTC	CASSYSGLAFYEQYF
TRBJ1-1	-	TRBV29-1	many	TGCAGCGTTGAAATCGGAGACACTGAAGCTTTCTTT	CSVEIGDTEAFF
TRBJ2-2	TRBD1	TRBV28	-	TGTGCCAGCAGGTCAGGGGGTCCCACCGGGGAGCTGTTTTTT	CASRSGGPTGELFF
TRBJ1-4	TRBD1	TRBV3-1	many	TGTGCCAGCAGCCAGAAGACAGGGCATAATGAAAAACTGTTTTTT	CASSQKTGHNEKLFF
TRBJ2-1	TRBD2	TRBV19	many	TGTGCCAGTAGTTCCGATGCGGGAGTTAGCTACAATGAGCAGTTCTTC	CASSSDAGVSYNEQFF
TRBJ2-5	-	TRBV27	once	TGTGCCAGCAGCCCAGGTGATTTGGGGTACGAGAGCCAGTACTTC	CASSPGDLGYESQYF
TRBJ1-6	-	TRBV20-1	-	TGCAGTGCTAGAGTAGGGGGAATTACATCACCCCTCCACTTT	CSARVGGITSPLHF
TRBJ1-2	-	TRBV28	many	TGTGCCAGCACACCATCCCCCGGGGCCAGTCGCTCCTATGGCTACACCTTC	CASTPSPGASRSYGYTF
TRBJ2-1	TRBD2	TRBV29-1	many	TGCAGCGTTGAAGAAACCCCTCTAGCGGGAGGAGGCAATGAGCAGTTCTTC	CSVEETPLAGGGNEQFF
TRBJ1-1	-	TRBV2	many	TGTGCCAGGGGGCGGGACATGAACACTGAAGCTTTCTTT	CARGRDMNTEAFF
TRBJ1-1	-	TRBV6-1	many	TGTGCCAGCACCGGGGAAACGGAGAACACTGAAGCTTTCTTT	CASTGETENTEAFF
TRBJ2-1	-	TRBV18	-	TGTGCCAGCTCACCACCCGGGTCCTCCTACGATGAGCAGTTCTTC	CASSPPGSSYDEQFF
TRBJ1-1	-	TRBV15	many	TGTGCCACCAGCATCGGGGGGACATTGAACACTGAAGCTTTCTTT	CATSIGGTLNTEAFF
TRBJ2-5	-	TRBV12-3/TRBV12-4	-	TGTGCCAGCAGTTTAGCGGGAGGCATCCAAGAGACCCAGTACTTC	CASSLAGGIQETQYF
TRBJ2-3	-	TRBV6-1	-	TGTGCCAGCAGTCTTAGTCCGTTAGCGGAAAGCACATATACGCAGTATTTT	CASSLSPLAESTYTQYF
TRBJ1-2	-	TRBV28	-	TGTGCCAGCAGTTCTGCGGGCCTCGACTATGGCTACACCTTC	CASSSAGLDYGYTF
TRBJ2-3	-	TRBV7-9	-	TGTGCCAGCAGCTTAGGTCGCCAGGATCAGAATACGCAGTATTTT	CASSLGRQDQNTQYF
TRBJ2-7	TRBD1	TRBV27	-	TGTGCCAGCAGTCCCGGACAGGGTGCCCCATCCTACGAGCAGTACTTC	CASSPGQGAPSYEQYF
TRBJ2-3	-	TRBV5-1	-	TGCGCCAGCAGCGAGGACCACACAGATACGCAGTATTTT	CASSEDHTDTQYF
TRBJ2-7	-	TRBV6-1	-	TGTGCCAGCAGTGAAGCGCGGGTTTCCGAGCAGTACTTC	CASSEARVSEQYF
TRBJ2-7	TRBD2	TRBV3-1	-	TGTGCCAGCAGCCCATTCGGGACTAGCAACCCCTACGAGCAGTACTTC	CASSPFGTSNPYEQYF
TRBJ2-1	TRBD2	TRBV18	many	TGTGCCAGCTCACCCATTACCGGGGGGTTGAATGAGCAGTTCTTC	CASSPITGGLNEQFF